Listed below are T cell receptor beta chains from one sample, sequenced in a study of blood T cell repertoires in COVID-19. Sequencing was performed with immunoSEQ multiplex PCR; in TCRdb, only in-frame clones are kept and a portion is missing. The repertoire holds roughly 250,000 clones, with around 90% as singletons. Sequencing was performed on PBMCs or T cells enriched from blood (not recorded which). These receptors were collected from a man aged 50 to 60 who had been exposed to COVID-19. Each CDR3 is given with its conserved first and last residue. D genes are given only for firm matches. Rows give clone size only sometimes, using once, few, many, or a class for an expanded clone.

CDR3	DNA	V	J	D	size
CASSSMRGGYNEQFF	TGCGCCAGCAGCTCAATGCGGGGGGGCTACAATGAGCAGTTCTTC	TRBV5-1	TRBJ2-1	TRBD2	once
CASSGTGAVQPQHF	TGTGCCAGCAGCGGGACAGGGGCGGTTCAGCCCCAGCATTTT	TRBV2	TRBJ1-5	TRBD1	.
CASRPGDGETQYF	TGTGCCAGCAGACCGGGGGATGGAGAGACCCAGTACTTC	TRBV28	TRBJ2-5	.	.
CASSPFTGGQGNTIYF	TGTGCCAGCTCGCCCTTTACAGGGGGCCAAGGAAACACCATATATTTT	TRBV18	TRBJ1-3	TRBD1	.
CASSQREVSDTQYF	TGTGCCAGCAGCCAACGGGAGGTTTCAGATACGCAGTATTTT	TRBV3-1/TRBV3-2	TRBJ2-3	TRBD2	.
CATSDVGDSFQETQYF	TGTGCCACCAGTGATGTAGGGGACAGCTTCCAAGAGACCCAGTACTTC	TRBV24-1	TRBJ2-5	TRBD1	.
CASSQGKAGEDTGELFF	TGCGCCAGCAGCCAAGGAAAGGCGGGAGAGGACACCGGGGAGCTGTTTTTT	TRBV4-1	TRBJ2-2	TRBD2	.
CASSPPLSKNIQYF	TGTGCCAGCTCACCACCCCTATCCAAAAACATTCAGTACTTC	TRBV18	TRBJ2-4	.	.
CASSEKAGALEQYF	TGTGCCAGCAGCGAAAAGGCAGGGGCGCTCGAGCAGTACTTC	TRBV7-3	TRBJ2-7	.	.
CASSQDPRSEAFF	TGTGCCAGCAGCCAAGATCCCCGGAGTGAAGCTTTCTTT	TRBV3-1/TRBV3-2	TRBJ1-1	.	.
CASSKMTGDEKLFF	TGTGCCAGTAGTAAAATGACAGGGGATGAAAAACTGTTTTTT	TRBV19	TRBJ1-4	TRBD1	.
CASSQVRDQETQYF	TGTGCCAGCAGCCAAGTCCGGGATCAAGAGACCCAGTACTTC	TRBV3-1/TRBV3-2	TRBJ2-5	.	once
CASSEGPGGNYGYTF	TGTGCCAGCAGTGAAGGCCCAGGCGGGAACTATGGCTACACCTTC	TRBV6-1	TRBJ1-2	.	.
CASNQQGLSGELFF	TGTGCCAGCAACCAACAGGGGTTGTCCGGGGAGCTGTTTTTT	TRBV28	TRBJ2-2	TRBD1	.
CSVGGLDTEAFF	TGCAGCGTTGGGGGGCTGGACACTGAAGCTTTCTTT	TRBV29-1	TRBJ1-1	.	once
CASSRLTQSGEQFF	TGTGCCAGCTCCCGCCTTACCCAGTCGGGGGAGCAGTTCTTC	TRBV18	TRBJ2-1	.	.
CASSLRQENYGYTF	TGTGCCAGCAGCCTCCGACAGGAAAACTATGGCTACACCTTC	TRBV7-2	TRBJ1-2	.	.
CASTPYSGTVYSPLHF	TGTGCCAGCACCCCCTATAGCGGGACAGTATATTCACCCCTCCACTTT	TRBV2	TRBJ1-6	TRBD1	many
CASSSVLGSGETQYF	TGTGCCAGCAGCTCGGTACTCGGGTCGGGGGAGACCCAGTACTTC	TRBV11-2	TRBJ2-5	.	.
CASSIYRDTEAFF	TGTGCCAGCAGTATCTACAGGGATACTGAAGCTTTCTTT	TRBV12-3/TRBV12-4	TRBJ1-1	.	.
CAISESWGQDNSPLHF	TGTGCCATCAGTGAGTCCTGGGGGCAGGATAATTCACCCCTCCACTTT	TRBV10-3	TRBJ1-6	.	.
CASSLWGGRLGGTIYF	TGTGCCAGCAGCTTGTGGGGAGGGAGATTAGGCGGCACCATATATTTT	TRBV5-4	TRBJ1-3	.	once
CASSLAGLAGGYGNEQFF	TGCGCCAGCAGCTTGGCCGGACTAGCGGGGGGCTATGGTAATGAGCAGTTCTTC	TRBV5-1	TRBJ2-1	TRBD2	.
CASSLPVEALHF	TGTGCCAGCAGTTTGCCCGTGGAGGCCCTCCACTTT	TRBV28	TRBJ1-6	.	.
CASSSGQGSPPYF	TGTGCCAGCAGCTCGGGACAGGGTTCCCCGCCTTACTTC	TRBV7-3	TRBJ2-4	TRBD1	few
CASSLNLGYGYTF	TGTGCCAGCAGTCTCAACCTCGGCTATGGCTACACCTTC	TRBV27	TRBJ1-2	.	.